The entry below describes one TCR beta chain. The repertoire was sequenced with immunoSEQ multiplex PCR; TCRdb's copy has only in-frame clones and lacks some. This table holds around 34,000 clones, almost 90% found once. CDR3 length: 14 amino acids. Germline CDR1 SGHVS, CDR2 FQNEAQ. The V and J ends lost 5 bases and 6 bases, in that order; junction bases with no gene match: 6. The data originate from a study of T cell changes during pregnancy in multiple sclerosis. Sequencing used CD8+ T cells from peripheral blood mononuclear cells, obtained after pregnancy. The clonotype comes from a female donor with multiple sclerosis, enrolled in a pregnancy study. This rearrangement joins TRBV7-8 to TRBJ2-1, with TRBD2 matching 8 bases. CDR3 bases: TGTGCCAGCAGCCTAGGCGGGACTAGCAATGAGCAGTTCTTC. Protein product: CASSLGGTSNEQFF.